Below, 2 T cell receptor beta chains from the same sample are listed, as sequenced in a study of human T cells and chemical hapten exposure. Time point denoted: healthy volunteer bleed at 2 weeks. Whole blood, unfractionated, served as the material for total RNA extraction. TCRdb reprocessed the RACE reads via MiXCR and lists one record per CDR3 protein. This table has about 130,000 distinct CDR3 sequences, approximately 9% appearing once. The sample taken for sequencing was whole blood. The receptors were gathered from a male donor in good health. Some clones in this sample may be carry-over from other donors' samples.

The rearrangement joins TRBV2 to TRBJ1-5; TRBD1 is a possible D gene (6 bases). The CDR3 runs to 12 residues. From germline, CDR1 is SNHLY and CDR2 FYNNEI. V lost 6 bases, J lost 6 bases, and 9 bases lay in between. The CDR3, as DNA: TGTGCCAGCAGGAGGGGGGGTCAGCCCCAGCATTTT. Its protein product is CASRRGGQPQHF.

This clonotype was observed a handful of times. The rearrangement links TRBV4-2 to TRBJ1-5; possible D gene TRBD1, 6 bases. Germline V gene sequence: CDR1 LGHNA, CDR2 YNFKEQ. CDR3 length: 17 amino acids. Trimming left V 0 bases short and J 3 bases short, with 15 bases between. Written as DNA, the CDR3 is TGTGCCAGCAGCCAAGATATTAGGACAGAATCCAATCAGCCCCAGCATTTT. Its protein product is CASSQDIRTESNQPQHF.